This TCR beta chain emerged from a study of cytomegalovirus exposure and HLA in healthy donors. Findings of the study overall: A later analysis found most CMV-associated TCR beta chains apparently HLA-restricted.

This clone was observed a handful of times. Its antigen is not identified. The primer mix had 60 Vbeta and 13 Jbeta primers. TCRdb's copy holds only in-frame clones and misses some; the assay was immunoSEQ multiplex PCR. The sample records 99,000 or so clones, just over 75% being singletons. Looked up from germline, CDR1 is SGHTA and CDR2 is FQGNSA. The CDR3 has 16 amino acids. Deletions cut 5 bases from V and 4 bases from J, with 17 bases between. The chain carries TRBV7-2 and TRBJ2-2; maybe TRBD2 (6 bases). The TCR was taken from a man aged 35-49 years in good health and CMV-seropositive. The sequenced material came from PBMCs. The DNA of the CDR3 is TGTGCCAGCAGCCCCCGCGCGGCGGGGCCCACCGGGGAGCTGTTTTTT. This codes for CASSPRAAGPTGELFF.